The T cell receptor (beta chain) under discussion was sequenced for a study of T cell responses to AZD1222 COVID-19 vaccine. Data came from immunoSEQ multiplex PCR; TCRdb stores just in-frame clones and leaves some out. This table has 100,000 or so clones, around nine tenths appearing once. CDR1 and CDR2 from the germline V gene are SGHDT and YYEEEE. The CDR3 is made up of 14 amino acids. Deletions cut 3 bases from V and 7 bases from J, with 11 bases between. The chain links TRBV5-6 to TRBJ1-6; D may be TRBD1 (5 bases). The TCR was taken from an adult in good health. This specimen was peripheral blood, taken on day 0 of AZD1222 vaccination. The CDR3 DNA reads TGTGCCAGCAGCTGGGACGGACTAAATTCACCCCTCCACTTT. Amino acid sequence: CASSWDGLNSPLHF.